This T cell receptor beta chain was identified during a study of T-cell memory formation after mild COVID-19. The overall study: The TCR clusters were mostly specific to one donor.

The sample holds a few counts of this clonotype. TCRdb analysed the 5' RACE reads with MiXCR anew, one entry per CDR3 protein. Here the sample spans roughly 550,000 distinct CDR3 sequences, roughly 22% being singletons. Trimming cost V 6 bases and J 5 bases; bases outside gene matches: 12. In germline, CDR1 is DFQATT, CDR2 SNEGSKA (reference sequence). CDR3 length: 15 amino acids. The sample was PBMCs or a T cell subset sorted from them (not recorded which). V usage is TRBV20-1 and J usage is TRBJ2-5; TRBD2 aligns across 10 bases. This clonotype originated in an adult woman who had mild COVID-19 (a few samples of this study predate the infection). Cell type and time point are not known. In DNA, the CDR3 is TGCAGTGCCGGATTCAGCGGGGGGGCCTGGGAGACCCAGTACTTC. Translation gives CSAGFSGGAWETQYF.